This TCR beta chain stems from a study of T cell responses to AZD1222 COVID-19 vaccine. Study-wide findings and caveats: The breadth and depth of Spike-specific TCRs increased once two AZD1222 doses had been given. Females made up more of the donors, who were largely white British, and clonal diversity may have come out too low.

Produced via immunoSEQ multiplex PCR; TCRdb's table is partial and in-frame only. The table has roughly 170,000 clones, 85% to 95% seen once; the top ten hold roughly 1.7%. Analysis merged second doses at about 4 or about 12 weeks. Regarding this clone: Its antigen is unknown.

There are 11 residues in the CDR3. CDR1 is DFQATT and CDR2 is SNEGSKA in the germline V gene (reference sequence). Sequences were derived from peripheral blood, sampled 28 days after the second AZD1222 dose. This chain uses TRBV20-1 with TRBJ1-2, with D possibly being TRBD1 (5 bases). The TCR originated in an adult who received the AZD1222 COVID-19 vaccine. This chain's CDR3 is CSTQDSYGYTF. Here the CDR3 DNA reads TGCAGCACACAGGACTCTTATGGCTACACCTTC.